The next 20 T cell receptor beta chains were all read from a single sample in a study of T cell responses to AZD1222 COVID-19 vaccine. Some clones are missing from TCRdb's copy, which holds only in-frame ones; the method was immunoSEQ multiplex PCR. The data hold about 140,000 clones, with around 91% observed a single time. This material consisted of peripheral blood, taken on day 0 of AZD1222 vaccination. These receptors were obtained from an adult in good health.

The chain is built from TRBV24-1 and TRBJ1-2, with D uncertain. The CDR3 is 14 amino acids. Trimming stripped 2 bases from V and 5 bases from J, with 11 bases between. Germline V CDR1 and CDR2: KGHDR, SFDVKD. The CDR3 DNA sequence: TGTGCCACCAGTGATTCCCGACGGGATTATGGCTACACCTTC. Its translation: CATSDSRRDYGYTF.

This clone was picked up one time. The V and J genes are TRBV11-1 and TRBJ2-7; D is uncertain. Trimming removed 2 bases at V and 7 bases at J, with 9 bases between. CDR1 SGHAT and CDR2 FQDESV come from the germline V gene (reference sequence). The CDR3 has 12 residues. This chain's CDR3 is CASSLTYAEQYF. DNA of the CDR3: TGTGCCAGCAGCTTAACCTATGCGGAGCAGTACTTC.

The chain is built from TRBV4-1 and TRBJ2-7; the match to TRBD1 covers 8 bases. This CDR3 has 15 residues. In germline, CDR1 is MGHRA, CDR2 YSYEKL. The ends lost 5 bases at V and 1 base at J; junction bases unmatched: 7. The CDR3 region is CASSMIGTGSYEQYF. CDR3 sequence (DNA): TGCGCCAGCAGCATGATCGGGACAGGATCCTACGAGCAGTACTTC.

The V gene is TRBV11-2, the J gene TRBJ1-6; TRBD1 is a possible D gene (6 bases). There are 18 residues in the CDR3. V dropped 4 bases and J dropped 3 bases, with 19 bases sitting between them. CDR1 is SGHAT, CDR2 FQNNGV, per germline. The CDR3 region is CASSSRSWTDIYNSPLHF. The DNA for the CDR3 is TGTGCCAGCAGCTCTAGGAGTTGGACAGACATCTATAATTCACCCCTCCACTTT.

The V and J genes are TRBV19 and TRBJ1-1; TRBD1 is a possible D gene (6 bases). The CDR3 contains 15 residues. V was clipped by 1 base and J by 6 bases, with 15 bases between them. Germline CDR1 is LNHDA and CDR2 is SQIVND (reference sequence). CDR3 residues: CASSIVTGRWSEAFF. CDR3 coding DNA: TGTGCCAGTAGTATAGTAACAGGGAGATGGTCTGAAGCTTTCTTT.

CDR3 sequence: CASSYGVTGTEQYF. The CDR3 DNA follows: TGTGCCAGCAGTTACGGGGTAACAGGGACAGAGCAGTACTTC. The rearrangement joins TRBV6-6 to TRBJ2-7; D possibly corresponds to TRBD1 (6 bases). V shed 2 bases and J shed 7 bases, with 15 bases lying between them. Germline V CDR1 and CDR2: MNHNY, SVGAGI (reference sequence). The CDR3 is 14 residues long.

The chain links TRBV27 to TRBJ1-1; the D gene is possibly TRBD1 (6 bases). From germline, CDR1 is MNHEY and CDR2 SMNVEV (reference sequence). CDR3 length: 13 residues. Trimming took off 3 bases at V and 4 bases at J, with 9 bases between the two ends. The CDR3 DNA sequence: TGTGCCAGCAGTTTGTTGGGGGCCACTGAAGCTTTCTTT. As protein: CASSLLGATEAFF.

This chain joins TRBV5-5 and TRBJ1-2; TRBD1 matches at 12 bases. J gave up 7 bases and V 7 bases, and 8 bases lay outside the gene matches. The CDR3 consists of 14 residues. CDR1 is SGHKS, CDR2 YYEKEE, per germline (reference sequence). CDR3 coding DNA: TGTGCCAGCGGTCCGGGACAGGGGGCATTTGGCTACACCTTC. Amino acids: CASGPGQGAFGYTF.

V gene TRBV2 combines with J gene TRBJ2-7; D possibly matches TRBD1 or TRBD2 (5 bases each). This CDR3 spans 13 amino acids. Germline V CDR1 and CDR2: SNHLY, FYNNEI. Deletions cut 7 bases from V and 3 bases from J, with 13 bases between. DNA of the CDR3: TGTGCCAGCACCCGGGACCATAGCTACGAGCAGTACTTC. This gives the protein CASTRDHSYEQYF.

The V gene is TRBV5-1, the J gene TRBJ1-2, with 12 bases that match TRBD1. The CDR3 is made up of 15 amino acids. With 4 bases clipped from V and 8 bases from J, the junction kept 9 bases outside the gene matches. Germline lookup yields CDR1 SGHRS and CDR2 YFSETQ. The DNA of the CDR3 is TGCGCCAGCAGCCCCAGACCGGGACAGGGGGCGGGCTACACCTTC. This encodes CASSPRPGQGAGYTF.

The chain employs TRBV7-2 and TRBJ2-7; 7 nucleotides align to TRBD2. The J segment lost 3 bases and the V segment lost 5 bases, leaving 4 bases of the junction unmatched. This CDR3 comprises 13 residues. The germline V gene has CDR1 SGHTA and CDR2 FQGNSA. The CDR3 region has the DNA TGTGCCAGCAGCCGCCGGGGGGTCTACGAGCAGTACTTC. Translated: CASSRRGVYEQYF.

The genes are TRBV12-3 or TRBV12-4 and TRBJ1-2; D not certain. The V end was cut by 3 bases, the J end by 8 bases, with 13 bases between. This CDR3 region has 13 residues. CDR3 amino acids: CASSFSSWSGYTF. For the CDR3, the DNA is TGTGCCAGCAGTTTTAGCAGTTGGTCGGGCTACACCTTC.

The rearrangement uses TRBV18 and TRBJ2-2; 9 bases line up with TRBD1. V dropped 5 bases and J dropped 7; count of bases not matched to a gene: 5. Looked up from germline, CDR1 is KGHSH and CDR2 is LQKENI. The CDR3 loop spans 14 amino acids. CDR3 sequence: CASSSDRGGGELFF. The CDR3 region has the DNA TGTGCCAGCTCATCGGACAGGGGAGGCGGGGAGCTGTTTTTT.

The chain employs TRBV27 and TRBJ2-7; 7 bases are shared with TRBD1. Germline V gene lookup returns CDR1 MNHEY and CDR2 SMNVEV (reference sequence). CDR3 length: 15 amino acids. V dropped 3 bases and J dropped 2; count of bases not matched to a gene: 7. In DNA form, the CDR3 reads TGTGCCAGCAGTTTGCTGAATCAGGGGGCCTACGAGCAGTACTTC. Its translation is CASSLLNQGAYEQYF.

The chain links TRBV9 to TRBJ2-2, with TRBD2 identical over 7 bases. V lost 6 bases to trimming and J lost 4 bases; unmatched junction nucleotides: 9. Germline V gives CDR1 SGDLS, CDR2 YYNGEE. This CDR3 is 15 amino acids long. The CDR3 bases are TGTGCCAGCACTAGCGGAGGCCGGCCCACCGGGGAGCTGTTTTTT. It is translated as CASTSGGRPTGELFF.

J is TRBJ1-1 and V is TRBV30; D is unresolved. The CDR3 length is 17 residues. The V gene's germline CDR1 is GTSNPN and CDR2 SVGIG (reference sequence). Trimming left V 2 bases short and J 6 bases short, with 25 bases between. CDR3 sequence (DNA): TGTGCCTGGAGTCCACTCAACCCCCTTGGACGAGAGGCTGAAGCTTTCTTT. Translated: CAWSPLNPLGREAEAFF.

The chain recombines TRBV18 with TRBJ1-5, with a tentative D call TRBD1 (5 bases). The V gene lost 5 bases and the J gene lost 0 bases, with 17 bases spanning the gap. The germline V gene has CDR1 KGHSH and CDR2 LQKENI. This CDR3 region has 17 residues. CDR3 sequence reads: CASSYQGARYSNQPQHF. The CDR3, as DNA: TGTGCCAGCTCATACCAAGGGGCCAGGTATAGCAATCAGCCCCAGCATTTT. The full variable domain, with the rest looked up from reference TRBV18 and TRBJ1-5, is NAGVMQNPRHLVRRRGQEARLRCSPMKGHSHVYWYRQLPEEGLKFMVYLQKENIIDESGMPKERFSAEFPKEGPSILRIQQVVRGDSAAYFCASSYQGARYSNQPQHFGDGTRLSIL.

This rearrangement joins TRBV12-5 to TRBJ1-2; TRBD1 might be the D (5 bases). This CDR3 comprises 16 residues. Trimming left V 0 bases short and J 10 bases short, with 21 bases between. Germline CDR1 reads LGHNT; CDR2 reads FRNRAP. CDR3 sequence (DNA): TGTGCTAGTGGTTTGGTACGCGGGGGTCCCAACGAGGACTACACCTTC. It codes for CASGLVRGGPNEDYTF.

V and J are TRBV6-5 and TRBJ2-2; D might be TRBD1 or TRBD2, each matching 5 bases. Trimming left V 7 bases short and J 5 bases short, with 17 bases between. The CDR3 sequence is 15 residues long. Germline V gives CDR1 MNHEY, CDR2 SVGAGI. CDR3 sequence (DNA): TGTGCCAGCACCCAATCGAGGGGTCGAACCGGGGAGCTGTTTTTT. Translation: CASTQSRGRTGELFF.

J is TRBJ2-1 and V is TRBV15; 9 positions match TRBD2. Germline V gene lookup returns CDR1 LNHNV and CDR2 YYDKDF (reference sequence). The ends lost 3 bases at V and 8 bases at J; junction bases unmatched: 14. This CDR3 comprises 17 residues. CDR3 bases: TGTGCCACCAGCAGCACTTGGGTAGCGGGAGTAGCACATGAGCAGTTCTTC. This translates into CATSSTWVAGVAHEQFF.